The rows below give T cell receptor beta chains drawn from one sample of a study of blood T cell repertoires in COVID-19. Using immunoSEQ multiplex PCR, the repertoire was profiled, and TCRdb retains in-frame clones only, with some absent. The sample yields 200,000 to 250,000 clones, 84% seen once. Sequenced input: peripheral blood. All receptors derive from a woman aged 80 or older with COVID-19, enrolled during active disease. Each CDR3 is given with its conserved first and last residue. D genes are given only for firm matches. Size values are once, few and many counts, or a class for expanded clones, and some rows have none.

clone size: NA
J gene: TRBJ1-1
CDR3 length: 17
V gene: TRBV18
D gene: NA
CDR3 protein: CASSPRSADSVNTEAFF
CDR3 DNA: TGTGCCAGCTCACCGAGGTCGGCAGACTCCGTGAACACTGAAGCTTTCTTT

clone size: NA
J gene: TRBJ1-5
CDR3 length: 14
V gene: TRBV18
D gene: NA
CDR3 protein: CASSSGTNNQPQHF
CDR3 DNA: TGTGCCAGCTCTTCCGGGACAAATAATCAGCCCCAGCATTTT

clone size: NA
J gene: TRBJ2-7
CDR3 length: 15
V gene: TRBV7-6
D gene: TRBD2
CDR3 protein: CASSAMGTSGHEQYF
CDR3 DNA: TGTGCCAGCAGCGCCATGGGGACTAGCGGGCACGAGCAGTACTTC

clone size: NA
J gene: TRBJ1-3
CDR3 length: 14
V gene: TRBV3-1/TRBV3-2
D gene: NA
CDR3 protein: CASSQAPTGNTIYF
CDR3 DNA: TGTGCCAGCAGCCAAGCCCCAACTGGAAACACCATATATTTT

clone size: NA
J gene: TRBJ2-1
CDR3 length: 14
V gene: TRBV29-1
D gene: TRBD2
CDR3 protein: CSVASGNSYNEQFF
CDR3 DNA: TGCAGCGTTGCTAGCGGGAACTCCTACAATGAGCAGTTCTTC

clone size: NA
J gene: TRBJ1-1
CDR3 length: 17
V gene: TRBV18
D gene: NA
CDR3 protein: CASSPLSGTTMNTEAFF
CDR3 DNA: TGTGCCAGCTCACCACTCAGCGGAACAACCATGAACACTGAAGCTTTCTTT

clone size: once
J gene: TRBJ2-7
CDR3 length: 13
V gene: TRBV5-1
D gene: NA
CDR3 protein: CASTRPGSYEQYF
CDR3 DNA: TGCGCCAGCACCCGACCGGGAAGCTACGAGCAGTACTTC

clone size: NA
J gene: TRBJ1-4
CDR3 length: 13
V gene: TRBV29-1
D gene: NA
CDR3 protein: CSAVSNGDEKLFF
CDR3 DNA: TGCAGCGCTGTGTCCAACGGAGATGAAAAACTGTTTTTT

clone size: NA
J gene: TRBJ1-5
CDR3 length: 15
V gene: TRBV6-5
D gene: NA
CDR3 protein: CASSGQGYGNQPQHF
CDR3 DNA: TGTGCCAGCAGCGGACAAGGTTACGGCAATCAGCCCCAGCATTTT

clone size: NA
J gene: TRBJ2-3
CDR3 length: 15
V gene: TRBV9
D gene: TRBD2
CDR3 protein: CASSPSSGGRDTQYF
CDR3 DNA: TGTGCCAGCAGCCCTTCTAGCGGGGGAAGGGATACGCAGTATTTT

clone size: NA
J gene: TRBJ2-7
CDR3 length: 15
V gene: TRBV7-2
D gene: TRBD1
CDR3 protein: CASSQGALSSYEQYF
CDR3 DNA: TGTGCCAGCAGCCAGGGGGCTTTGAGCTCCTACGAGCAGTACTTC

clone size: NA
J gene: TRBJ2-3
CDR3 length: 15
V gene: TRBV5-1
D gene: TRBD1
CDR3 protein: CASSLTGGATDTQYF
CDR3 DNA: TGCGCCAGCAGCTTAACAGGGGGTGCCACAGATACGCAGTATTTT

clone size: NA
J gene: TRBJ2-7
CDR3 length: 17
V gene: TRBV10-3
D gene: NA
CDR3 protein: CAISEGGGSGKIYEQYF
CDR3 DNA: TGTGCCATCAGTGAAGGGGGGGGATCCGGGAAGATCTACGAGCAGTACTTC

clone size: once
J gene: TRBJ1-4
CDR3 length: 13
V gene: TRBV10-3
D gene: NA
CDR3 protein: CAIMRGEGEKLFF
CDR3 DNA: TGTGCCATCATGAGAGGGGAGGGTGAAAAACTGTTTTTT

clone size: few
J gene: TRBJ1-2
CDR3 length: 13
V gene: TRBV7-9
D gene: NA
CDR3 protein: CASSEDRFYGYTF
CDR3 DNA: TGTGCCAGCAGCGAAGACAGGTTCTATGGCTACACCTTC

clone size: NA
J gene: TRBJ2-6
CDR3 length: 13
V gene: TRBV19
D gene: NA
CDR3 protein: CATEVSGANVLTF
CDR3 DNA: TGTGCCACCGAGGTTTCGGGGGCCAACGTCCTGACTTTC

clone size: NA
J gene: TRBJ1-1
CDR3 length: 13
V gene: TRBV12-3/TRBV12-4
D gene: NA
CDR3 protein: CASLGQINTEAFF
CDR3 DNA: TGTGCCAGCTTAGGACAGATCAACACTGAAGCTTTCTTT

clone size: NA
J gene: TRBJ1-1
CDR3 length: 14
V gene: TRBV5-1
D gene: TRBD1
CDR3 protein: CASSNSTGGTEAFF
CDR3 DNA: TGCGCCAGCAGCAACTCGACAGGGGGCACTGAAGCTTTCTTT

clone size: NA
J gene: TRBJ1-1
CDR3 length: 14
V gene: TRBV18
D gene: NA
CDR3 protein: CASRPPGRNTEAFF
CDR3 DNA: TGTGCCAGCCGCCCCCCGGGGAGGAACACTGAAGCTTTCTTT

clone size: NA
J gene: TRBJ1-2
CDR3 length: 14
V gene: TRBV6-2/TRBV6-3
D gene: NA
CDR3 protein: CASSSSKANYGYTF
CDR3 DNA: TGTGCCAGCAGTTCGAGTAAAGCTAACTATGGCTACACCTTC

clone size: NA
J gene: TRBJ1-3
CDR3 length: 14
V gene: TRBV18
D gene: TRBD1
CDR3 protein: CASSLQGAGNTIYF
CDR3 DNA: TGTGCCAGCTCACTACAGGGGGCTGGAAACACCATATATTTT

clone size: NA
J gene: TRBJ1-3
CDR3 length: 17
V gene: TRBV9
D gene: NA
CDR3 protein: CASSVQAAVSSGNTIYF
CDR3 DNA: TGTGCCAGCAGCGTACAAGCGGCGGTGAGCTCTGGAAACACCATATATTTT

clone size: NA
J gene: TRBJ2-2
CDR3 length: 16
V gene: TRBV7-2
D gene: TRBD2
CDR3 protein: CASSLGGGRAIGELFF
CDR3 DNA: TGTGCCAGCAGCTTAGGAGGCGGGAGGGCCATCGGGGAGCTGTTTTTT

clone size: few
J gene: TRBJ2-7
CDR3 length: 17
V gene: TRBV25-1
D gene: TRBD1
CDR3 protein: CASSDAPLTGKVYEQYF
CDR3 DNA: TGTGCCAGCAGTGACGCGCCGTTGACAGGGAAGGTCTACGAGCAGTACTTC

clone size: NA
J gene: TRBJ2-3
CDR3 length: 15
V gene: TRBV6-5
D gene: TRBD2
CDR3 protein: CASRGTSGVSDTQYF
CDR3 DNA: TGTGCCAGCAGGGGGACTAGCGGGGTTTCAGATACGCAGTATTTT

clone size: few
J gene: TRBJ1-1
CDR3 length: 12
V gene: TRBV5-4
D gene: NA
CDR3 protein: CASSSRDTEAFF
CDR3 DNA: TGTGCCAGCAGCTCCCGGGACACTGAAGCTTTCTTT

clone size: NA
J gene: TRBJ2-7
CDR3 length: 15
V gene: TRBV7-2
D gene: NA
CDR3 protein: CASSSRGLFSYEQYF
CDR3 DNA: TGTGCCAGCAGCTCGCGCGGACTTTTCTCCTACGAGCAGTACTTC

clone size: NA
J gene: TRBJ2-7
CDR3 length: 15
V gene: TRBV5-1
D gene: TRBD1
CDR3 protein: CASSLGQGGKYEQYF
CDR3 DNA: TGCGCCAGCAGCTTGGGACAGGGGGGTAAATACGAGCAGTACTTC

clone size: NA
J gene: TRBJ2-6
CDR3 length: 13
V gene: TRBV6-5
D gene: NA
CDR3 protein: CASRDSGANVLTF
CDR3 DNA: TGTGCCAGTCGGGACTCTGGGGCCAACGTCCTGACTTTC

clone size: NA
J gene: TRBJ2-6
CDR3 length: 16
V gene: TRBV4-1
D gene: NA
CDR3 protein: CASSQDGTSGANVLTF
CDR3 DNA: TGCGCCAGCAGCCAAGATGGGACTTCTGGGGCCAACGTCCTGACTTTC

clone size: NA
J gene: TRBJ1-2
CDR3 length: 14
V gene: TRBV2
D gene: TRBD1
CDR3 protein: CASTFETGGYGYTF
CDR3 DNA: TGTGCCAGTACGTTCGAGACAGGGGGATATGGCTACACCTTC

clone size: NA
J gene: TRBJ2-1
CDR3 length: 18
V gene: TRBV7-6
D gene: TRBD2
CDR3 protein: CASSRLASGGAIRNEQFF
CDR3 DNA: TGTGCCAGCAGCCGCTTGGCTAGCGGGGGGGCCATCAGGAATGAGCAGTTCTTC

clone size: NA
J gene: TRBJ2-7
CDR3 length: 14
V gene: TRBV7-8
D gene: TRBD2
CDR3 protein: CASSLGSGAYEQYF
CDR3 DNA: TGTGCCAGCAGCTTAGGGAGCGGGGCCTACGAGCAGTACTTC

clone size: NA
J gene: TRBJ1-3
CDR3 length: 16
V gene: TRBV5-1
D gene: TRBD1
CDR3 protein: CASTTTGTSSGNTIYF
CDR3 DNA: TGCGCCAGCACGACGACAGGGACGTCCTCTGGAAACACCATATATTTT

clone size: NA
J gene: TRBJ1-5
CDR3 length: 15
V gene: TRBV3-1/TRBV3-2
D gene: NA
CDR3 protein: CASSQGGGVSQPQHF
CDR3 DNA: TGTGCCAGCAGCCAGGGAGGGGGGGTGAGTCAGCCCCAGCATTTT

clone size: NA
J gene: TRBJ2-1
CDR3 length: 17
V gene: TRBV5-1
D gene: TRBD1
CDR3 protein: CASSRRTGLSSYNEQFF
CDR3 DNA: TGCGCCAGCAGCCGGAGGACAGGGTTAAGCTCCTACAATGAGCAGTTCTTC

clone size: NA
J gene: TRBJ1-6
CDR3 length: 14
V gene: TRBV3-1/TRBV3-2
D gene: NA
CDR3 protein: CASSQDRGSSPLHF
CDR3 DNA: TGTGCCAGCAGCCAAGATAGAGGTTCCTCACCCCTCCACTTT

clone size: NA
J gene: TRBJ1-4
CDR3 length: 12
V gene: TRBV9
D gene: TRBD1
CDR3 protein: CASKGAGEKLFF
CDR3 DNA: TGTGCCAGCAAGGGGGCTGGGGAAAAACTGTTTTTT

clone size: once
J gene: TRBJ2-3
CDR3 length: 16
V gene: TRBV6-6
D gene: NA
CDR3 protein: CASRYSDTVLRDTQYF
CDR3 DNA: TGTGCCAGCAGATACTCCGATACTGTATTGAGAGATACGCAGTATTTT

clone size: NA
J gene: TRBJ1-4
CDR3 length: 13
V gene: TRBV19
D gene: NA
CDR3 protein: CASRAKGSEKLFF
CDR3 DNA: TGTGCCAGTAGGGCCAAAGGGAGTGAAAAACTGTTTTTT

clone size: NA
J gene: TRBJ1-1
CDR3 length: 13
V gene: TRBV20-1
D gene: NA
CDR3 protein: CSARGGGNTEAFF
CDR3 DNA: TGCAGTGCTCGTGGGGGGGGGAACACTGAAGCTTTCTTT

clone size: NA
J gene: TRBJ1-2
CDR3 length: 20
V gene: TRBV7-8
D gene: NA
CDR3 protein: CASSLRIRDSFYLANYGYTF
CDR3 DNA: TGTGCCAGCAGCTTGCGGATTAGGGACTCCTTCTACCTAGCTAACTATGGCTACACCTTC

clone size: NA
J gene: TRBJ2-1
CDR3 length: 16
V gene: TRBV2
D gene: NA
CDR3 protein: CASSPEALANYNEQFF
CDR3 DNA: TGTGCCAGCAGCCCCGAGGCTCTAGCGAACTACAATGAGCAGTTCTTC

clone size: NA
J gene: TRBJ2-2
CDR3 length: 14
V gene: TRBV28
D gene: NA
CDR3 protein: CASRGQSNTGELFF
CDR3 DNA: TGTGCCAGCAGGGGACAATCAAACACCGGGGAGCTGTTTTTT

clone size: NA
J gene: TRBJ2-3
CDR3 length: 15
V gene: TRBV24-1
D gene: TRBD2
CDR3 protein: CATSGGSGATDTQYF
CDR3 DNA: TGTGCCACCAGTGGCGGAAGCGGGGCCACAGATACGCAGTATTTT

clone size: NA
J gene: TRBJ1-2
CDR3 length: 14
V gene: TRBV5-8
D gene: NA
CDR3 protein: CASSLRISGGGYTF
CDR3 DNA: TGTGCCAGCAGCTTGAGGATCTCAGGAGGTGGCTACACCTTC

clone size: NA
J gene: TRBJ1-2
CDR3 length: 15
V gene: TRBV4-1
D gene: TRBD1
CDR3 protein: CASSQAGQGNYGYTF
CDR3 DNA: TGCGCCAGCAGCCAGGCCGGACAGGGTAACTATGGCTACACCTTC

clone size: NA
J gene: TRBJ1-1
CDR3 length: 15
V gene: TRBV25-1
D gene: NA
CDR3 protein: CASTPRVSENTEAFF
CDR3 DNA: TGTGCCAGCACACCCAGGGTGTCAGAAAACACTGAAGCTTTCTTT

clone size: NA
J gene: TRBJ2-7
CDR3 length: 16
V gene: TRBV15
D gene: NA
CDR3 protein: CATSRGAGQSSYEQYF
CDR3 DNA: TGTGCCACCAGCAGAGGGGCGGGACAGAGCTCCTACGAGCAGTACTTC

clone size: once
J gene: TRBJ1-1
CDR3 length: 14
V gene: TRBV5-1
D gene: NA
CDR3 protein: CASSPREQNTEAFF
CDR3 DNA: TGCGCCAGCAGCCCGCGGGAACAGAACACTGAAGCTTTCTTT

clone size: NA
J gene: TRBJ2-5
CDR3 length: 15
V gene: TRBV24-1
D gene: TRBD1
CDR3 protein: CATSDAQGAGETQYF
CDR3 DNA: TGTGCCACCAGTGATGCACAGGGGGCCGGTGAGACCCAGTACTTC